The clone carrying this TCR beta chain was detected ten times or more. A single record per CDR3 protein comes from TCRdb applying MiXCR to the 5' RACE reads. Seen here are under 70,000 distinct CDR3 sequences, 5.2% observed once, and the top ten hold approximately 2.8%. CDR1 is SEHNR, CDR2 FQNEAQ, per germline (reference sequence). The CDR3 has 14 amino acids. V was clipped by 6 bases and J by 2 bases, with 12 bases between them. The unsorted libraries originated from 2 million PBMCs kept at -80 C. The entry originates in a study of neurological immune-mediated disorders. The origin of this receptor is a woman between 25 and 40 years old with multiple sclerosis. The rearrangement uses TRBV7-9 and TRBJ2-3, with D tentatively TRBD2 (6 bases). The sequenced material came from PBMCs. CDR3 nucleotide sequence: TGTGCCAGCAGGGGACTGACTGACACAGATACGCAGTATTTT. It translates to CASRGLTDTDTQYF.